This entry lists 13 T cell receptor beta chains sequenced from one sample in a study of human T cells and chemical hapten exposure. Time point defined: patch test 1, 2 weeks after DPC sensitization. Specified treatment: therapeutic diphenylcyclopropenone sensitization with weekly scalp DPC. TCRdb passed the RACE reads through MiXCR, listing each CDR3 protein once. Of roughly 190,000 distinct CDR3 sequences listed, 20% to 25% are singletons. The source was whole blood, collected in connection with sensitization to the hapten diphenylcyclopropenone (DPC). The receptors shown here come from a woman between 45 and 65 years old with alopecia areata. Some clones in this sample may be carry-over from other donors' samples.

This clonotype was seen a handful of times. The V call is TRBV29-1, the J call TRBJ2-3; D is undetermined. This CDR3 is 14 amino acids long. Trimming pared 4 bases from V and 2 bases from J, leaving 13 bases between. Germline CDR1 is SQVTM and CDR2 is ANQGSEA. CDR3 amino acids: CSVAPWTSTDTQYF. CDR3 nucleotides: TGCAGCGTTGCGCCCTGGACGTCCACAGATACGCAGTATTTT.

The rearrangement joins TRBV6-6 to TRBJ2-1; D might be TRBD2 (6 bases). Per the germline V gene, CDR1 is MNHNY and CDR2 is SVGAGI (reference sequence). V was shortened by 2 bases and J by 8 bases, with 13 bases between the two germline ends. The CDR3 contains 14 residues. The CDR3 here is CASSYPSAGYEQFF. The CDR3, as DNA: TGTGCCAGCAGTTACCCTAGCGCGGGTTATGAGCAGTTCTTC.

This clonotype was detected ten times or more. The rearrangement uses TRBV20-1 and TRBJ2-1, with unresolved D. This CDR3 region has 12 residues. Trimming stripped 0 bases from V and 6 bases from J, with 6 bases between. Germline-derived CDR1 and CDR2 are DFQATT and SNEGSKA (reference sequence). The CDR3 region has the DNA TGCAGTGCTAGAGATCCGCCCAATGAGCAGTTCTTC. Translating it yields CSARDPPNEQFF.

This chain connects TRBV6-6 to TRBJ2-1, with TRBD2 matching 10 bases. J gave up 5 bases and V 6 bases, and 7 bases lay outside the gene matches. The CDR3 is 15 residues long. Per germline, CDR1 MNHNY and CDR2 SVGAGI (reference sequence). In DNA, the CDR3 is TGTGCCAGCAGATCTACTAGCGGGGAAAACAATGAGCAGTTCTTC. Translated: CASRSTSGENNEQFF.

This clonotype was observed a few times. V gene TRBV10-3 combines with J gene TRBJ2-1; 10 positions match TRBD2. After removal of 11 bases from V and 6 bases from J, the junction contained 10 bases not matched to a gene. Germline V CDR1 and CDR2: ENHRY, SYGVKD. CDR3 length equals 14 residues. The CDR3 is CASNAGTSVNEQFF. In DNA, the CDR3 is TGTGCCTCAAATGCCGGGACTAGCGTCAATGAGCAGTTCTTC.

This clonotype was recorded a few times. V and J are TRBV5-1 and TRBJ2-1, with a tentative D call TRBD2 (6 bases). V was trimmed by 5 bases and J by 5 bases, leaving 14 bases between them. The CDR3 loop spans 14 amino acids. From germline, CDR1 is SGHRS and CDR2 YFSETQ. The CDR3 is CASSGTRANNEQFF. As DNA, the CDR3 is TGCGCCAGCAGTGGGACTCGAGCTAACAATGAGCAGTTCTTC.

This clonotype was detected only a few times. CDR3 amino acids: CSVRGTDTQYF. The CDR3 DNA follows: TGCAGCGTGAGGGGGACAGATACGCAGTATTTT. The chain uses TRBV29-1 and TRBJ2-3; tentative D call: TRBD1 (6 bases). Germline V gives CDR1 SQVTM, CDR2 ANQGSEA. Trimming took off 6 bases at V and 3 bases at J, with 7 bases between the two ends. The CDR3 spans 11 residues.

For the CDR3, the DNA is TGCGCCAGCAGCCAAGCTGGGAGAGAAAAACTGTTTTTT. Protein: CASSQAGREKLFF. The chain is built from TRBV4-1 and TRBJ1-4; D is unclear. Deletions cut 1 base from V and 8 bases from J, with 8 bases between. CDR3 length equals 13 residues. Germline CDR1 is MGHRA and CDR2 is YSYEKL.

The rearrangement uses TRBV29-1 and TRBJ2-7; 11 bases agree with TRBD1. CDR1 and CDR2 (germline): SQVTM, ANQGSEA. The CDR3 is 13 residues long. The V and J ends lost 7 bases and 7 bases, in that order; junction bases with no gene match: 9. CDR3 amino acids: CSARTGGEGEQYF. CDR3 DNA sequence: TGCAGCGCAAGGACAGGGGGCGAGGGAGAGCAGTACTTC.

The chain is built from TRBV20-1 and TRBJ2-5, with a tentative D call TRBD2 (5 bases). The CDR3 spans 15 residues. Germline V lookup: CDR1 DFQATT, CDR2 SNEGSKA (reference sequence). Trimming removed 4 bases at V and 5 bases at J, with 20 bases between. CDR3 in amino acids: CSATGPQQRGETQYF. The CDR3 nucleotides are TGCAGTGCTACCGGGCCCCAACAACGCGGGGAGACCCAGTACTTC.

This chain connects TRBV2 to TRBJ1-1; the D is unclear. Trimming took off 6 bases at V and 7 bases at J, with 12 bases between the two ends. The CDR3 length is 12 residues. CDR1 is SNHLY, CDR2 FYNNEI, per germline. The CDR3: CASSFSENEAFF. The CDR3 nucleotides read TGTGCCAGCAGCTTCTCGGAAAATGAAGCTTTCTTT.

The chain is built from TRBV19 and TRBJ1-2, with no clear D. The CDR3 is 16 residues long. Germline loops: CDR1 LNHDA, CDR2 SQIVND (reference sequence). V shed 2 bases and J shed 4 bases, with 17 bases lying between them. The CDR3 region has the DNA TGTGCCAGTAGTATATCCCGACGGAGCCTCACCTATGGCTACACCTTC. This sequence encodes CASSISRRSLTYGYTF.

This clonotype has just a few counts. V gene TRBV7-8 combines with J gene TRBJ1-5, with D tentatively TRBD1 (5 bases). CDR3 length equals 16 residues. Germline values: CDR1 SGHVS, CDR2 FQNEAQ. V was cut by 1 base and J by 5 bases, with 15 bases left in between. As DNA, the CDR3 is TGTGCCAGCAGCTTAGATATACGGGGGGGAGATCAGCCCCAGCATTTT. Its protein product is CASSLDIRGGDQPQHF.